The 7 T cell receptor beta chains reported below all come from one sample, sequenced in a study of regulatory T cells in long-lasting Graves disease. Assembly of TCR beta libraries relied on iRepertoire HTBI primers together with Arm-PCR of CDR3 regions. TCRdb reanalysed the multiplex PCR reads using MiXCR and keeps one entry per CDR3 protein. The repertoire holds 360,000 or so distinct CDR3 sequences, 12% seen once, with 15% to 20% in the top ten. Time point meaning: newly diagnosed GD, antithyroid drugs for less than 3 months. Preparation of the TCR library used RNA extracted from PBMCs. This sample was also put to use in a study of T cells in Graves' hyperthyroidism and ophthalmopathy.

Sequenced material: peripheral blood mononuclear cells (PBMCs), taken at new diagnosis, from a patient treated with antithyroid drugs. The receptors were sampled from a woman between 18 and 29 years old with Graves disease.

Ten or more counts support this clonotype. The rearrangement uses TRBV7-2 and TRBJ1-1; no clear D gene. The CDR3 is 14 residues long. Per germline, CDR1 SGHTA and CDR2 FQGNSA. V shed 2 bases and J shed 1 base, with 8 bases lying between them. The chain's CDR3 is CASSLSKWNTEAFF. CDR3 in DNA: TGTGCCAGCAGCTTATCTAAGTGGAACACTGAAGCTTTCTTT.

Ten or more counts support this clonotype. The rearrangement uses TRBV28 and TRBJ1-4; D is possibly TRBD1 (5 bases). Germline CDR1 reads MDHEN; CDR2 reads SYDVKM. The V end lost 4 bases, the J end lost 4 bases, and 16 bases lay between the germline ends. The CDR3 is 16 amino acids. The CDR3 DNA follows: TGTGCCAGCAGTTCCCCTTGGACACCCCATAATGAAAAACTGTTTTTT. Amino acid sequence: CASSSPWTPHNEKLFF.

The V gene is TRBV27, the J gene TRBJ2-7; 7 nucleotides match TRBD2. The CDR3 runs to 13 residues. Trimming took 6 bases from V and 12 from J; bases not matched to a gene: 14. Germline loops: CDR1 MNHEY, CDR2 SMNVEV (reference sequence). This chain's CDR3 is CASRGGTPVNRYF. The CDR3 coding sequence is TGTGCCAGCAGGGGGGGGACCCCCGTCAATAGGTACTTC.

V usage is TRBV12-3 or TRBV12-4 and J usage is TRBJ1-6, with D possibly being TRBD1 (5 bases). The CDR3 has 14 residues. V shed 6 bases and J shed 7 bases, with 13 bases lying between them. The CDR3 loop is CASSPQGSNSPLHF. CDR3 DNA sequence: TGTGCCAGCAGCCCTCAGGGTTCAAATTCACCCCTCCACTTT.

This clonotype was counted at least ten times. This chain uses TRBV12-3 or TRBV12-4 with TRBJ2-3, with D tentatively TRBD2 (6 bases). V was clipped by 6 bases and J by 2 bases, with 12 bases between them. The CDR3 consists of 14 residues. The CDR3 DNA is TGTGCCAGCAGACCGGGACTCTTCACAGATACGCAGTATTTT. Translation gives CASRPGLFTDTQYF.

The J gene is TRBJ1-2, the V gene TRBV20-1; 7 nucleotides agree with TRBD1. The V and J ends lost 4 bases and 4 bases, in that order; junction bases with no gene match: 15. This CDR3 contains 16 residues. Germline V gene sequence: CDR1 DFQATT, CDR2 SNEGSKA (reference sequence). CDR3 coding DNA: TGCAGTGCTACCTCTAGCTGGGACAGCGGGACCTATGGCTACACCTTC. As protein: CSATSSWDSGTYGYTF.

This clonotype has more than one count but fewer than ten. This chain connects TRBV29-1 to TRBJ1-1; tentative D call: TRBD1 (5 bases). From germline, CDR1 is SQVTM and CDR2 ANQGSEA. Trimming took 4 bases from V and 1 from J, leaving 16 bases between them. The CDR3 sequence is 15 residues long. The CDR3 sequence is CSVVRGDVENTEAFF. Here the CDR3 DNA reads TGCAGCGTTGTCCGAGGGGACGTGGAGAACACTGAAGCTTTCTTT.